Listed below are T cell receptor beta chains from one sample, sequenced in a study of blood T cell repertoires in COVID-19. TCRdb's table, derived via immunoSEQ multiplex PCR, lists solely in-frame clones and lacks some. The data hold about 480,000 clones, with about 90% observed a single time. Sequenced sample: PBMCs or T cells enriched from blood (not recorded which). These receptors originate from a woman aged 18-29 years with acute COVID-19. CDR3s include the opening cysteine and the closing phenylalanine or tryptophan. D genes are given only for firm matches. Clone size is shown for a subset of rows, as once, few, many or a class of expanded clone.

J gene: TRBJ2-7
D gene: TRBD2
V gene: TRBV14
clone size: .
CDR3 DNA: TGTGCCAGCAGCCAAGTTGCGGGGGGCTCCTACGAGCAGTACTTC
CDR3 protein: CASSQVAGGSYEQYF

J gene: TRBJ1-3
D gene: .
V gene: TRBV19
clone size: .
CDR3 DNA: TGTGCCAGTAGTATTTCCGGCACGGGGGTGAACACCATATATTTT
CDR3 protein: CASSISGTGVNTIYF

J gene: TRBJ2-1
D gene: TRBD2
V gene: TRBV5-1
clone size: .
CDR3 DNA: TGCGCCAGCCAGACTAGCGGGGGGTCCTCCTACAATGAGCAGTTCTTC
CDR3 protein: CASQTSGGSSYNEQFF

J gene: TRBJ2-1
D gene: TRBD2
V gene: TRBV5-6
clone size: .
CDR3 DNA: TGTGCCAGCAGCCCCCTGACTAGCGGGAGTTTGTTAGGGCAGTTCTTC
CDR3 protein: CASSPLTSGSLLGQFF

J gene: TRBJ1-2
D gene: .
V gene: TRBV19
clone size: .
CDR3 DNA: TGTGCCACCCCCGGGGGGGAGTATGGCTACACCTTC
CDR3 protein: CATPGGEYGYTF

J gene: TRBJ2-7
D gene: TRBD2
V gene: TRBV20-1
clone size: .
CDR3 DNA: TGCAGTTTGCGGGAGGGGTACGAGCAGTACTTC
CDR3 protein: CSLREGYEQYF

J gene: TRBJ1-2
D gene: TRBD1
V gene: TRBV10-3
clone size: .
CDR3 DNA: TGTGCCTCCCGACAGGGCGACGGCTACACCTTC
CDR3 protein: CASRQGDGYTF

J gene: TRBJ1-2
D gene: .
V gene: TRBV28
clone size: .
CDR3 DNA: TGTGCCAGCAGTTTAAAATCTGAACTCCGCTCTTTGTATGGCTACACCTTC
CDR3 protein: CASSLKSELRSLYGYTF

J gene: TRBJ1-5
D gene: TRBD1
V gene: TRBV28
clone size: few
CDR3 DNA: TGTGCCAGCAGTTACAGGGGCCAGCCCCAGCATTTT
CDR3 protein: CASSYRGQPQHF

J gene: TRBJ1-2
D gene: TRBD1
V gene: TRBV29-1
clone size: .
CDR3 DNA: TGCAGCGTCCTAGGGACAGAAGATGGCTACACCTTC
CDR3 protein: CSVLGTEDGYTF

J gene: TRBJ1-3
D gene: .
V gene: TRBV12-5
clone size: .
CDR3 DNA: TGTGCTAGTGGTTTGGTAGTCGGCAGGGACTTCTCTGGAAACACCATATATTTT
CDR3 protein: CASGLVVGRDFSGNTIYF

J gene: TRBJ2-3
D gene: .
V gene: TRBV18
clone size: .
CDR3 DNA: TGTGCCAGCTCACCCGAAGGGGATCGCGGTACGCAGTATTTT
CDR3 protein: CASSPEGDRGTQYF

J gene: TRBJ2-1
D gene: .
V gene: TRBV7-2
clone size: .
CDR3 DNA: TGTGCCAGCAGCTTCGTGAGCGGGCGGATGCATGAGCAGTTCTTC
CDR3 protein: CASSFVSGRMHEQFF

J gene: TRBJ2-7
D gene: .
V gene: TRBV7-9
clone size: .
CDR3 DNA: TGTGCCAGCAGCTTACGACAATTCTACGAGCAGTACTTC
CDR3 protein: CASSLRQFYEQYF

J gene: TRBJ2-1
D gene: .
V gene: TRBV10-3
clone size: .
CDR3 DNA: TGTGCCACCACTCCAGAGGGGAGGGAGCAGTTCTTC
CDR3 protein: CATTPEGREQFF

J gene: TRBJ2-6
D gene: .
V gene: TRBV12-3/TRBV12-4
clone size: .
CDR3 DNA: TGTGCCAGCACCTTTGGGGCCAACGTCCTGACTTTC
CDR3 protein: CASTFGANVLTF

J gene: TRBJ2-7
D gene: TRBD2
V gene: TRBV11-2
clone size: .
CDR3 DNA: TGTGCCAGCAGCTTAAGTGGGGGGGAACCCTACGAGCAGTACTTC
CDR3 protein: CASSLSGGEPYEQYF

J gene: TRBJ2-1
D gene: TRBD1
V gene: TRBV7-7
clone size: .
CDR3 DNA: TGTGCCAGCAGCCCCAGGGTAGGGACAGGGGGCGGGAATGAGCAGTTCTTC
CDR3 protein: CASSPRVGTGGGNEQFF

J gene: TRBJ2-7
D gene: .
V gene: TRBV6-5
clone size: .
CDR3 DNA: TGTGCCAGCAGTTACGGGCAGGGCAACTACGAGCAGTACTTC
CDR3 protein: CASSYGQGNYEQYF

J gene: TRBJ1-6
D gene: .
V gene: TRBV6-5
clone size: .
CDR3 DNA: TGTGCCAGCTCGGGGGGCGGAAATTCACCCCTCCACTTT
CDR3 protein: CASSGGGNSPLHF

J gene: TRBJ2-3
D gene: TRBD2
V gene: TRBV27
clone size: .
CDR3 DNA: TGTGCCAGCAGCTCTAGCGGGAGGTTGTGGGATACGCAGTATTTT
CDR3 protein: CASSSSGRLWDTQYF

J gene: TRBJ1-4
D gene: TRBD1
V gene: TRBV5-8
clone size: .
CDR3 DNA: TGTGCCAGCAGCAGGGGGCAGAATGAAAAACTGTTTTTT
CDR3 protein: CASSRGQNEKLFF

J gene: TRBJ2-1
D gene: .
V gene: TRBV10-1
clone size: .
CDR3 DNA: TGCGCCAGCAGTGAGATACCTAACAATGAGCAGTTCTTC
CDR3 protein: CASSEIPNNEQFF

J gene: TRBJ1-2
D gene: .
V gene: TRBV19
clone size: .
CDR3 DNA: TGTGCCAGTAGTCAGTTGTCAAGTGCCTATGGCTACACCTTC
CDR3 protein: CASSQLSSAYGYTF

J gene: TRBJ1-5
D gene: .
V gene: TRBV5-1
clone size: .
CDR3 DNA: TGCGCCAGCAGCTTGGCAGGGACAAGAAATCAGCCCCAGCATTTT
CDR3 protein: CASSLAGTRNQPQHF